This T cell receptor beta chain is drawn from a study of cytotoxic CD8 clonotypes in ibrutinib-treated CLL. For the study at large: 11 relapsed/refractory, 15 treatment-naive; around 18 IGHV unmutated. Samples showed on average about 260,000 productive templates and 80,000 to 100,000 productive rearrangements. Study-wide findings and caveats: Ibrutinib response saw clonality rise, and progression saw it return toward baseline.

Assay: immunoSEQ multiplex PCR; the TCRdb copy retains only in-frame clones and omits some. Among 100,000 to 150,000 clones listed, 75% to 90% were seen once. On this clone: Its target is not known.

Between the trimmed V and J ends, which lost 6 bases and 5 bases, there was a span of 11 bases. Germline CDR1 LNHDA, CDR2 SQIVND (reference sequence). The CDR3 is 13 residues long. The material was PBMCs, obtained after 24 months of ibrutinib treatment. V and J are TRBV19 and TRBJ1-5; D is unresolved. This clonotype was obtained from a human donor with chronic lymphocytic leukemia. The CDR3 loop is CASSLIGDQPQHF. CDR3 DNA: TGTGCCAGTAGCCTCATTGGGGATCAGCCCCAGCATTTT.